This T cell receptor (beta chain) was observed in a study of CD8 T cells in Susac syndrome. V lost 6 bases and J lost 3; bases outside the gene matches: 3. CDR3 length equals 14 residues. The germline gives CDR1 DFQATT, CDR2 SNEGSKA (reference sequence). RNA totalling roughly 0.45 to 1 ug underwent reverse transcription with random hexamers. TCR beta CDR3 was amplified by immunoSEQ multiplex PCR. This amplification extended across 54 Vbeta and 13 Jbeta segments. TCRdb fed the immunoSEQ multiplex PCR reads into MiXCR, producing one record per CDR3 protein. The data hold approximately 140,000 distinct CDR3 sequences, with nearly 95% observed a single time. The controls were healthy donors who were matched for age and sex. Isolation of CD8+ and CD4+ T cells was performed negatively, whereas enrichment of TEMRA cells was done by FACS.

What was sequenced was CD8+ T cells from PBMCs. The rearrangement uses TRBV20-1 and TRBJ2-1, with 12 bases fitting TRBD2. This receptor was taken from a human donor in good health. In nucleotides, the CDR3 is TGCAGTGCCCCGACTAGCGGGAGCTACAATGAGCAGTTCTTC. It is translated as CSAPTSGSYNEQFF.